This T cell receptor (beta chain) comes out of a study of shared clonotypes between healthy human individuals. Study-wide findings and caveats: A generally larger estimated richness was seen in naive subsets than in memory subsets. Clonotypes which were not shared had lower generation probabilities than clonotypes that all four donors shared. An anticipated effect of sequencing depth on clonotype sharing among donors was recognized.

On this clone itself: Its antigen remains unidentified.

The CDR3 loop spans 15 amino acids. Germline V CDR1 and CDR2: SGDLS, YYNGEE. V shed 0 bases and J shed 5 bases, with 14 bases lying between them. Positively selected for CCR7, the CD45RO-negative cells used as naive CD8 cells excluded terminally differentiated effector memory CD45RA+ cells. Caucasian adults living in Nashville, Tennessee, provided all samples. TCRdb's table, derived via immunoSEQ multiplex PCR, lists solely in-frame clones and lacks some. This table has just over 2,000,000 clones, roughly 94% appearing once. The chain has TRBV9 and TRBJ1-2; D may be TRBD1 (5 bases). Sequencing was done on a sample of naive CD8+ T cells sorted from blood. This TCR derives from a man aged 18 to 29 in good health. DNA for the CDR3: TGTGCCAGCAGCGTAGGCGGGGCCCCTTTTTATGGCTACACCTTC. Residues: CASSVGGAPFYGYTF.